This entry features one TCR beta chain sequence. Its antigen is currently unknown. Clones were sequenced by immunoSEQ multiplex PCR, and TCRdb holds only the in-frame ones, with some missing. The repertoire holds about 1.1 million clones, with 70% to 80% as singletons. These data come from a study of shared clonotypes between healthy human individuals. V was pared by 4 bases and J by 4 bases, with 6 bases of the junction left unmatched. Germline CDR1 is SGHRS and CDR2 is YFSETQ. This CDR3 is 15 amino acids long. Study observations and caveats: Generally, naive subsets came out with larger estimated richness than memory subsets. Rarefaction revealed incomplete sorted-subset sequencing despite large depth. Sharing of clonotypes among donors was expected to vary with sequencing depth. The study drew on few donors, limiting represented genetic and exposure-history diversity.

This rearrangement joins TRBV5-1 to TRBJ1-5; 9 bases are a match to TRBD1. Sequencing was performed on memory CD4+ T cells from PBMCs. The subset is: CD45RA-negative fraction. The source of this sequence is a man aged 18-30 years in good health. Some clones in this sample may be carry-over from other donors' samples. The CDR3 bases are TGCGCCAGCAGCAAAACAGGGGGCGAGAATCAGCCCCAGCATTTT. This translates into CASSKTGGENQPQHF. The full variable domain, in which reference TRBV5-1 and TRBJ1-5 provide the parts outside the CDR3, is KAGVTQTPRYLIKTRGQQVTLSCSPISGHRSVSWYQQTPGQGLQFLFEYFSETQRNKGNFPGRFSGRQFSNSRSEMNVSTLELGDSALYLCASSKTGGENQPQHFGDGTRLSIL.